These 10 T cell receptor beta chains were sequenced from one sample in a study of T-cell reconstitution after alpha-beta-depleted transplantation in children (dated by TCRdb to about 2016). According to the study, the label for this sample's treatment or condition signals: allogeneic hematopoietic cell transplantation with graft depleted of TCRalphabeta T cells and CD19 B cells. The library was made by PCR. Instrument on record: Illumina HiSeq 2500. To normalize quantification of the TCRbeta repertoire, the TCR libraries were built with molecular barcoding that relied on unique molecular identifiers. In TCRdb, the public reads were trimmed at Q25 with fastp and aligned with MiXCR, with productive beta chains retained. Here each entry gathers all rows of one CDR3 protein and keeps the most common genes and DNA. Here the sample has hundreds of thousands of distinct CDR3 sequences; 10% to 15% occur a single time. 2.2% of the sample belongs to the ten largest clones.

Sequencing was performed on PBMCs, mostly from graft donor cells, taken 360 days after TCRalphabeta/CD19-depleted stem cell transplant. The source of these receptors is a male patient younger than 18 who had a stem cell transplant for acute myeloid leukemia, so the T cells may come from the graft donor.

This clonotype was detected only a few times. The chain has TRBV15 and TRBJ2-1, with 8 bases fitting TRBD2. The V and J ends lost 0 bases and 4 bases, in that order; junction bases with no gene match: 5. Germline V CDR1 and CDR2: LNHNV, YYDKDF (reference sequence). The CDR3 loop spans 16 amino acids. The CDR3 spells CATSRDRLASYNEQFF. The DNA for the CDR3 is TGTGCCACCAGCAGAGATCGACTAGCGAGTTACAATGAGCAGTTCTTC. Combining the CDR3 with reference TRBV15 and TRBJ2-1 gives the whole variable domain DAMVIQNPRYQVTQFGKPVTLSCSQTLNHNVMYWYQQKSSQAPKLLFHYYDKDFNNEADTPDNFQSRRPNTSFCFLDIRSPGLGDTAMYLCATSRDRLASYNEQFFGPGTRLTVL.

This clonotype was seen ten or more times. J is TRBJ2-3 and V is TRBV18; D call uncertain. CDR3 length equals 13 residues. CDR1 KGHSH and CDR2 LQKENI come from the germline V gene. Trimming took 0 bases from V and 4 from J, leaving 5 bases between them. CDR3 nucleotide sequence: TGTGCCAGCTCACCACCGGGCGCAGATACGCAGTATTTT. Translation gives CASSPPGADTQYF.

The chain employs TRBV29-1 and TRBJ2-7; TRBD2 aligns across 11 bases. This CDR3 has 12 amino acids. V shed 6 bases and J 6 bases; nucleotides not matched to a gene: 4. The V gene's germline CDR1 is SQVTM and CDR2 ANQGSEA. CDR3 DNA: TGCAGCGTGTCCGGGACTAGCGGCGAGCAGTACTTC. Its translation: CSVSGTSGEQYF.

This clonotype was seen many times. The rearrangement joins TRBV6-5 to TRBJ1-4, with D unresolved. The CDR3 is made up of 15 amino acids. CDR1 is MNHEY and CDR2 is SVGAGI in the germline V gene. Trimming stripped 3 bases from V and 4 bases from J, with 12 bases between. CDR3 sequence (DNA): TGTGCCAGCAGTTATGTGGACGGACTTAATGAAAAACTGTTTTTT. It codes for CASSYVDGLNEKLFF.

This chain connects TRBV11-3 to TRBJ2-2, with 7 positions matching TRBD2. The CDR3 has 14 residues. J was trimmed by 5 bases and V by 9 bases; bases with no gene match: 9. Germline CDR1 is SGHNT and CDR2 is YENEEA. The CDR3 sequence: CASKERRGTGELFF. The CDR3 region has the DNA TGTGCCAGTAAAGAGCGGCGGGGGACCGGGGAGCTGTTTTTT.

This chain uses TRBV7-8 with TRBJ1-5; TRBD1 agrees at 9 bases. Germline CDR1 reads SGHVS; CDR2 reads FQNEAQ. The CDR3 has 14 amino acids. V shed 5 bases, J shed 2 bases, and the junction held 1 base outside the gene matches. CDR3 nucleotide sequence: TGTGCCAGCAGCCGGACAGGGGGCAATCAGCCCCAGCATTTT. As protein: CASSRTGGNQPQHF.

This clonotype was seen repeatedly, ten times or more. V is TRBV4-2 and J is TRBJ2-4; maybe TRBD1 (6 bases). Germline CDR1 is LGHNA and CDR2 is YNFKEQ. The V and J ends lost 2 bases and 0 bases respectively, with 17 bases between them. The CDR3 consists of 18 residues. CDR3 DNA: TGTGCCAGCAGCCAATTGGACAGCGCGATCCTAGCCAAAAACATTCAGTACTTC. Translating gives CASSQLDSAILAKNIQYF.

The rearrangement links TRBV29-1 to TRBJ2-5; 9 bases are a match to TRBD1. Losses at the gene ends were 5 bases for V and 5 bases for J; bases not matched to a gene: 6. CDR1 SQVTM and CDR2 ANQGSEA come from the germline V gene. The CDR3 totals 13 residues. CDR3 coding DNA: TGCAGCGTTCCAGGACAGGGGTGGGAGACCCAGTACTTC. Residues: CSVPGQGWETQYF.

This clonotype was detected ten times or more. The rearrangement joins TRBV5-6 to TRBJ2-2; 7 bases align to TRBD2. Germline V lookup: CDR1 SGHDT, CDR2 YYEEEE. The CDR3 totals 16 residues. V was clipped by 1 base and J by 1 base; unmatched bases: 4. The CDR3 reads CASSLTGGMNTGELFF. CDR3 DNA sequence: TGTGCCAGCAGCTTGACCGGGGGGATGAACACCGGGGAGCTGTTTTTT.

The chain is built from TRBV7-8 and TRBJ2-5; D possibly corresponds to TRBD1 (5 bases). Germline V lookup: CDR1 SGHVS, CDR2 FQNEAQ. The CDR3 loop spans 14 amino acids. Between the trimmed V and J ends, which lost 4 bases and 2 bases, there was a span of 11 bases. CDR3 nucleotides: TGTGCCAGCAGCTCCCACAGGATTCAAGAGACCCAGTACTTC. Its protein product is CASSSHRIQETQYF.